This T cell receptor beta chain was retrieved from a study of CD4 T cell repertoires in COVID-19. Looking at the study overall: CFSE-low cells expanded about nine days with IL-2, then restimulated with other coronavirus spikes.

Study conclusions and caveats: SARS-CoV and/or HKU1 spike cultures shared between roughly 7 and 26% of SARS-CoV-2 clonotypes. Sharing of several most expanded SARS-CoV-2-reactive clonotypes across memory subsets suggested intraclonal diversification.

No culture step preceded sequencing of the ex vivo isolated memory T cells. TCRdb's table, derived via immunoSEQ multiplex PCR, lists solely in-frame clones and lacks some. The sample holds 60,000 to 90,000 clones, roughly 85% seen once. This CDR3 has 15 residues. From germline, CDR1 is LGHNA and CDR2 YNFKEQ. V was trimmed by 4 bases and J by 3 bases, leaving 12 bases between them. Concerning this clone: Its antigen is not identified.

The TCR originated in a human donor who had COVID-19. The source material was CD4+ T cells from peripheral blood, sampled after recovery from COVID-19. The V gene is TRBV4-2, the J gene TRBJ1-4; D may be TRBD1 (6 bases). CDR3 loop: CASSPTGRSNEKLFF. The CDR3 region has the DNA TGTGCCAGCAGCCCTACAGGGCGATCTAATGAAAAACTGTTTTTT.